Listed below are T cell receptor beta chains from one sample, sequenced in a study of Ad26.COV2.S vaccination and SARS-CoV-2 variants. The repertoire was sequenced with immunoSEQ multiplex PCR; TCRdb's copy has only in-frame clones and lacks some. Altogether fewer than 400,000 clones are present, approximately 87% being singletons, with the ten largest covering approximately 5.8%. Source: peripheral blood, taken in a trial of Ad26.COV2.S vaccine versus placebo. These TCRs come from a person between 18 and 60 years old who received the Ad26.COV2.S COVID-19 vaccine or a placebo. Each CDR3 is given with its conserved first and last residue. D genes are given only for firm matches. Where a row states a size, it is once, few, many or the class of an expanded clone; other rows omit it.

D gene: NA
clone size: NA
J gene: TRBJ2-3
V gene: TRBV10-3
CDR3 protein: CAISTNFRADLTDTQYF
CDR3 DNA: TGTGCCATCAGCACCAACTTTAGAGCAGACCTCACAGATACGCAGTATTTT

D gene: NA
clone size: NA
J gene: TRBJ2-3
V gene: TRBV5-1
CDR3 protein: CASMDLAADTQYF
CDR3 DNA: TGCGCCAGCATGGACCTGGCGGCAGATACGCAGTATTTT

D gene: TRBD1
clone size: NA
J gene: TRBJ2-1
V gene: TRBV7-6
CDR3 protein: CASRQGGPNEQFF
CDR3 DNA: TGTGCCAGCAGACAGGGGGGCCCCAATGAGCAGTTCTTC

D gene: NA
clone size: NA
J gene: TRBJ2-2
V gene: TRBV13
CDR3 protein: CASSFQGRGTGELFF
CDR3 DNA: TGTGCCAGCAGCTTCCAGGGGAGGGGCACCGGGGAGCTGTTTTTT

D gene: NA
clone size: NA
J gene: TRBJ1-2
V gene: TRBV12-3/TRBV12-4
CDR3 protein: CASSPGNYGYTF
CDR3 DNA: TGTGCCAGCAGTCCCGGGAACTATGGCTACACCTTC

D gene: TRBD1
clone size: NA
J gene: TRBJ1-4
V gene: TRBV4-1
CDR3 protein: CASRGPGTGYEKLFF
CDR3 DNA: TGCGCCAGCAGAGGGCCCGGGACAGGGTATGAAAAACTGTTTTTT

D gene: TRBD2
clone size: NA
J gene: TRBJ2-5
V gene: TRBV7-6
CDR3 protein: CASSLARLAGGEETQYF
CDR3 DNA: TGTGCCAGCAGCTTAGCGCGACTAGCGGGAGGGGAAGAGACCCAGTACTTC

D gene: NA
clone size: once
J gene: TRBJ1-1
V gene: TRBV7-8
CDR3 protein: CASSRQGVEAFF
CDR3 DNA: TGTGCCAGCAGCCGTCAAGGGGTTGAAGCTTTCTTT

D gene: NA
clone size: NA
J gene: TRBJ1-1
V gene: TRBV5-1
CDR3 protein: CASSRAEGTEAFF
CDR3 DNA: TGCGCCAGCAGCCGAGCGGAAGGCACTGAAGCTTTCTTT

D gene: NA
clone size: NA
J gene: TRBJ2-5
V gene: TRBV3-1/TRBV3-2
CDR3 protein: CASSQLAETQYF
CDR3 DNA: TGTGCCAGCAGCCAACTTGCAGAGACCCAGTACTTC

D gene: NA
clone size: few
J gene: TRBJ1-2
V gene: TRBV6-2/TRBV6-3
CDR3 protein: CASSYSGVGGYTF
CDR3 DNA: TGTGCCAGCAGTTACTCAGGAGTCGGTGGCTACACCTTC

D gene: NA
clone size: NA
J gene: TRBJ1-3
V gene: TRBV27
CDR3 protein: CASSGHGNTIYF
CDR3 DNA: TGTGCCAGCAGCGGGCACGGAAACACCATATATTTT

D gene: NA
clone size: NA
J gene: TRBJ2-2
V gene: TRBV12-5
CDR3 protein: CASGLLLGFEELFF
CDR3 DNA: TGTGCTAGTGGTTTGTTACTCGGGTTTGAGGAGCTGTTTTTT

D gene: NA
clone size: NA
J gene: TRBJ2-2
V gene: TRBV27
CDR3 protein: CASSGTGELFF
CDR3 DNA: TGTGCCAGCAGTGGAACCGGGGAGCTGTTTTTT

D gene: TRBD1
clone size: NA
J gene: TRBJ2-7
V gene: TRBV5-1
CDR3 protein: CASSLESGGSYEQYF
CDR3 DNA: TGCGCCAGCAGCTTGGAGTCAGGGGGCTCCTACGAGCAGTACTTC

D gene: NA
clone size: NA
J gene: TRBJ1-6
V gene: TRBV18
CDR3 protein: CASSPGGPLHF
CDR3 DNA: TGTGCCAGCTCACCGGGGGGTCCCCTCCACTTT